Listed below are T cell receptor beta chains from one sample, sequenced in a study of breast tumors, draining lymph nodes, adjacent tissues. TCRdb analysed the multiplex PCR reads with MiXCR anew, one entry per CDR3 protein. The table lists about 24,000 distinct CDR3 sequences, around 68% of them singletons. Sequenced material: tumor-adjacent breast tissue. The receptors here all came from a female donor with breast cancer. Some clones in this sample may be carry-over from other donors' samples. The CDR3 runs from the conserved cysteine through the conserved F or W. D genes are given only for firm matches. Size values are once, few and many counts, or a class for expanded clones, and some rows have none.

>TRBV4-2|TRBD2|many|TRBJ2-2
CASSQDWSGGPNTGELFF
TGTGCCAGCAGCCAAGATTGGAGCGGGGGCCCGAACACCGGGGAGCTGTTTTTT
>TRBV5-1|-|-|TRBJ1-2
CASSLQGLSNYGYTF
TGCGCCAGCAGCTTACAGGGCCTGTCCAACTATGGCTACACCTTC
>TRBV11-3|-|-|TRBJ1-2
CASSSQGYGYTF
TGTGCCAGCAGCTCACAGGGATATGGCTACACCTTC
>TRBV11-3|-|few|TRBJ2-1
CASSPAREDYNEQFF
TGTGCCAGCAGCCCTGCCAGGGAGGACTACAATGAGCAGTTCTTC
>TRBV27|-|many|TRBJ2-5
CASKSQGETQYF
TGTGCCAGCAAATCTCAAGGGGAGACCCAGTACTTC
>TRBV10-3|-|-|TRBJ2-3
CAIRSGQGIAGGTDTQYF
TGTGCCATCCGATCGGGACAGGGGATAGCGGGAGGCACAGATACGCAGTATTTT
>TRBV10-3|TRBD2|-|TRBJ2-1
CAISESGGRADNEQFF
TGTGCCATCAGTGAGTCTGGCGGGAGGGCCGACAATGAGCAGTTCTTC
>TRBV5-1|TRBD2|-|TRBJ2-5
CASSLSDSGRDQYF
TGCGCCAGCAGCTTGTCGGACTCCGGGAGGGACCAGTACTTC
>TRBV7-8|-|medium-sized|TRBJ2-2
CASSETGELFF
TGTGCCAGCAGCGAAACCGGGGAGCTGTTTTTT
>TRBV14|-|many|TRBJ1-4
CASSQDEKLFF
TGTGCCAGCAGCCAGGATGAAAAACTGTTTTTT
>TRBV7-2|-|many|TRBJ2-2
CASSGRDVYTGELFF
TGTGCCAGCAGCGGCCGGGACGTTTACACCGGGGAGCTGTTTTTT
>TRBV6-2/TRBV6-3|-|medium-sized|TRBJ2-2
CASSYDQGVLFF
TGTGCCAGCAGTTACGATCAAGGGGTGCTGTTTTTT
>TRBV5-6|-|few|TRBJ2-1
CASSLAGTPGNEQFF
TGTGCCAGCAGCTTGGCTGGGACGCCCGGTAATGAGCAGTTCTTC
>TRBV24-1|TRBD2|-|TRBJ2-1
CATSEAGTSGISNEQFF
TGTGCCACCAGTGAGGCTGGGACTAGCGGGATCAGTAATGAGCAGTTCTTC
>TRBV20-1|TRBD2|-|TRBJ2-7
CSVLGLIAGGPEQYF
TGCAGTGTATTGGGATTGATAGCGGGAGGCCCTGAGCAGTACTTC
>TRBV20-1|-|-|TRBJ2-3
CSAGDSLRGTDTQYF
TGCAGTGCTGGGGACTCTTTAAGGGGCACAGATACGCAGTATTTT
>TRBV7-9|TRBD2|medium-sized|TRBJ2-3
CASSLTSGGITDTQYF
TGTGCCAGCAGCTTGACTAGCGGGGGAATCACAGATACGCAGTATTTT
>TRBV6-5|TRBD2|-|TRBJ2-1
CASRLAGASYNEQFF
TGTGCCAGCAGACTAGCGGGGGCCTCCTACAATGAGCAGTTCTTC
>TRBV6-5|-|once|TRBJ2-2
CASSYSRDGISGELFF
TGTGCCAGCAGTTACTCGAGGGACGGGATCTCCGGGGAGCTGTTTTTT
>TRBV24-1|TRBD2|medium-sized|TRBJ2-1
CATAGTSYNEQFF
TGTGCCACCGCCGGGACTAGCTACAATGAGCAGTTCTTC
>TRBV20-1|-|medium-sized|TRBJ1-2
CSAAGANYGYTF
TGCAGTGCGGCAGGGGCTAACTATGGCTACACCTTC